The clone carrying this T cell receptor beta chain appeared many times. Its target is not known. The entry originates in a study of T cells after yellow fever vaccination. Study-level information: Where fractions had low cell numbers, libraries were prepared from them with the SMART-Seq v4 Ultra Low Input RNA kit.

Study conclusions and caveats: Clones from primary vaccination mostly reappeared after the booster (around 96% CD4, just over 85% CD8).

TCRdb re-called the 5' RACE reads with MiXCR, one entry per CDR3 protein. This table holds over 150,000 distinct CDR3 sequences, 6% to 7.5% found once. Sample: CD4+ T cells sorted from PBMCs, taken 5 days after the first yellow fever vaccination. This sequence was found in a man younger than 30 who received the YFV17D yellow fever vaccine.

The CDR3 here is CASFRVGPRGTGELFF. CDR3 DNA: TGTGCCAGCTTCCGCGTTGGGCCTCGGGGGACCGGGGAGCTGTTTTTT. This chain uses TRBV6-5 with TRBJ2-2; weak D call: TRBD2 (6 bases). The CDR3 totals 16 residues. CDR1 and CDR2 from the germline V gene are MNHEY and SVGAGI. V lost 8 bases to trimming and J lost 5 bases, with 21 bases between them.